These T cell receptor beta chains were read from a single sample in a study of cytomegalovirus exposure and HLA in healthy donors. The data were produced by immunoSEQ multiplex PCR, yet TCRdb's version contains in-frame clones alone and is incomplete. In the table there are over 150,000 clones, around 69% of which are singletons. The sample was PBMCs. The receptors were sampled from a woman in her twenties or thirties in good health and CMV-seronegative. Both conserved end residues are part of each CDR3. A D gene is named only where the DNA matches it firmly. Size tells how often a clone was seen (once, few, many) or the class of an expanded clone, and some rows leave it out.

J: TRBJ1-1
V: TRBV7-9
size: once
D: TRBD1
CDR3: CASSLGWGQGDAFF
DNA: TGTGCCAGCAGCTTAGGTTGGGGACAGGGTGACGCTTTCTTT

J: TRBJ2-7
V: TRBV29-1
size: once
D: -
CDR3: CSVDVGSGNTAQYF
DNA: TGCAGCGTTGATGTCGGGAGTGGGAATACCGCGCAGTACTTC

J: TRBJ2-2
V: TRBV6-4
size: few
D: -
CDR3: CASSPGPNTGELFF
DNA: TGTGCCAGCAGCCCGGGTCCAAACACCGGGGAGCTGTTTTTT

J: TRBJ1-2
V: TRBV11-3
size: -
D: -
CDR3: CASSARDSPSGYTF
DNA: TGTGCCAGCAGCGCGCGGGACTCTCCGTCCGGCTACACCTTC

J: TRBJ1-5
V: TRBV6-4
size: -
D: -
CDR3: CASSEGSNQPQHF
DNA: TGTGCCAGCAGTGAGGGCAGCAATCAGCCCCAGCATTTT

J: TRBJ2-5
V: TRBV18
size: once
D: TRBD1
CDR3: CASSPGQRETQYF
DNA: TGTGCCAGCTCACCGGGACAGCGCGAGACCCAGTACTTC

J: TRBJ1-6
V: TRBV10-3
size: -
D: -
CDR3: CAISDGNRANSPLHF
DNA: TGTGCCATCAGTGACGGTAACAGGGCTAATTCACCCCTCCACTTT

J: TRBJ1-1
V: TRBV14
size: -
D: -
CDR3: CASRSVSTEAFF
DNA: TGTGCCAGCAGGTCGGTTAGCACTGAAGCTTTCTTT

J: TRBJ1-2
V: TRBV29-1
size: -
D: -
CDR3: CSVCYLNYGYTF
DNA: TGCAGCGTTTGCTACCTTAACTATGGCTACACCTTC

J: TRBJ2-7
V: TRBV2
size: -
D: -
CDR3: CASSESPLVYEQYF
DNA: TGTGCCAGCAGTGAAAGTCCCCTAGTATACGAGCAGTACTTC

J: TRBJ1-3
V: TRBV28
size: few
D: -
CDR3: CASSLLAGNTIYF
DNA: TGTGCCAGCAGTTTATTGGCCGGAAACACCATATATTTT

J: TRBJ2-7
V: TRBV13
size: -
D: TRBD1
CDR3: CASSFPGQGYEQYF
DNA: TGTGCCAGCAGTTTCCCGGGACAGGGCTACGAGCAGTACTTC

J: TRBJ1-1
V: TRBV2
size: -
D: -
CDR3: CASRFPGEGTEAFF
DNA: TGTGCCAGCAGATTCCCGGGGGAGGGCACTGAAGCTTTCTTT

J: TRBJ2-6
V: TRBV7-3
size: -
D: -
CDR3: CASSMYRSGANVLTF
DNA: TGTGCCAGCAGCATGTACAGGTCCGGGGCCAACGTCCTGACTTTC

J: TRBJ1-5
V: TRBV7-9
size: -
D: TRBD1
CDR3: CASSRGQGAGQPQHF
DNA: TGTGCCAGCAGCCGAGGACAGGGGGCTGGTCAGCCCCAGCATTTT

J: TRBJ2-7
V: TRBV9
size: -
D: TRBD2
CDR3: CASSAGGPYEQYF
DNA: TGTGCCAGCAGCGCGGGGGGGCCCTACGAGCAGTACTTC

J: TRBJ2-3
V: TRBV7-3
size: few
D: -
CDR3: CASSLRDTGDTQYF
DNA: TGTGCCAGCAGCTTAAGGGACACAGGGGATACGCAGTATTTT

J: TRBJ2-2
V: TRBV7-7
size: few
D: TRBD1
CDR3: CASSKSTGVNTGELFF
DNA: TGTGCTAGCAGCAAATCGACAGGGGTGAACACCGGGGAGCTGTTTTTT

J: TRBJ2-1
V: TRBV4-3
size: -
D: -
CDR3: CASSQEGGHNEQFF
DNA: TGCGCCAGCAGCCAAGAGGGAGGCCACAATGAGCAGTTCTTC